This T cell receptor (beta chain) was recorded in a study of shared clonotypes between healthy human individuals. Whole-study context: Three plates were used per donor for CD4 naive, three for CD4 memory, two for CD8 naive and one for CD8 memory.

The CDR3 extends over 17 amino acids. CDR1 and CDR2 (germline): SGHRS, YFSETQ. Trimming removed 4 bases from V and 3 bases from J; junction bases left unmatched: 11. This clone was seen only once. Its cognate antigen is unknown. Broader study findings: The study generally estimated greater richness for naive than memory subsets.

Measured with immunoSEQ multiplex PCR; TCRdb has only the in-frame clones, and not every one. The sample holds more than 400,000 clones; less than 96% are singletons and the top ten take less than 0.06%. The sample taken for sequencing was naive CD4+ T cells sorted from blood. Sample subset: CD45RA+ positively selected. This TCR derives from a young woman in good health. The chain links TRBV5-1 to TRBJ2-5, with 11 bases identical to TRBD2. The CDR3 DNA reads TGCGCCAGCAGCCGAGGGGTTAGCGGGAGGGATAAAGAGACCCAGTACTTC. It codes for CASSRGVSGRDKETQYF.